This TCR beta chain was recovered during a study of blood T cell repertoires in COVID-19. The CDR3 has 15 residues. Germline lookup yields CDR1 SGHAT and CDR2 FQNNGV. The ends were cut back, 4 bases at V and 3 bases at J, with 13 bases in the middle. TCRdb's table, derived via immunoSEQ multiplex PCR, lists solely in-frame clones and lacks some. The sample includes hundreds of thousands of clones, just under 90% of them seen just once. The clonotype comes from a woman aged 25-40 years who had recovered from COVID-19. Sequencing was done on a sample of PBMCs or T cells enriched from blood (not recorded which). J is TRBJ1-3 and V is TRBV11-2, with D possibly matching TRBD1 (6 bases). This chain's CDR3 is CASSSLGGIGNTIYF. For the CDR3, the DNA is TGTGCCAGCAGCTCCCTAGGGGGTATTGGAAACACCATATATTTT.